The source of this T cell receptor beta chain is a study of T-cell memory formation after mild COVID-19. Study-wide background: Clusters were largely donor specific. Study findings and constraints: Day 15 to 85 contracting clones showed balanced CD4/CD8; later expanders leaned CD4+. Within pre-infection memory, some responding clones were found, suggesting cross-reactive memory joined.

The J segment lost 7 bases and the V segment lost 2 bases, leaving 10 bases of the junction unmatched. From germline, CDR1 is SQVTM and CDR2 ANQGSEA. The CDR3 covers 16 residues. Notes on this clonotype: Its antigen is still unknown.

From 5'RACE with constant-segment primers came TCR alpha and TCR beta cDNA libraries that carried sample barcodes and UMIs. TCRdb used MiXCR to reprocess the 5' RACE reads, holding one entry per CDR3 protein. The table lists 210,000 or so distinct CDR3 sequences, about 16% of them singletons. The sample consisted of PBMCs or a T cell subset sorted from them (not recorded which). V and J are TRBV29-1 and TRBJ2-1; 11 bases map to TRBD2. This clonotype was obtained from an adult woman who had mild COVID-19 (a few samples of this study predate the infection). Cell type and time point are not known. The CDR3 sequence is CSVERGLAVIGNEQFF. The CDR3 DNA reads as TGCAGCGTTGAACGGGGACTAGCGGTTATTGGTAATGAGCAGTTCTTC.